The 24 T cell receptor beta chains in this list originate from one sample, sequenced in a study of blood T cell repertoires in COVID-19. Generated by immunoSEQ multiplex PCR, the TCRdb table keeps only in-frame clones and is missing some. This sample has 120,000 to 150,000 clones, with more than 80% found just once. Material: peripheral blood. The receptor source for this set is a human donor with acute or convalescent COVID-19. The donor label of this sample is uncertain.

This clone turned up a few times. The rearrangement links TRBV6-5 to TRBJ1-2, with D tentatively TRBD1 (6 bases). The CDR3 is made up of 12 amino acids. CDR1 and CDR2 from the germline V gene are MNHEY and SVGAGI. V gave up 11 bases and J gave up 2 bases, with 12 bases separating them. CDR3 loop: CAVGGGNYGYTF. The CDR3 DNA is TGTGCCGTAGGGGGGGGGAACTATGGCTACACCTTC.

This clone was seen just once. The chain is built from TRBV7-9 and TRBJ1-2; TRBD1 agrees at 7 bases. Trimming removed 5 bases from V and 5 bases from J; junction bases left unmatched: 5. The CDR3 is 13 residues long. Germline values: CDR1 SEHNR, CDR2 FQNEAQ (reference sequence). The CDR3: CASSPGQVYGYTF. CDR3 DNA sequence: TGTGCCAGCAGCCCCGGACAGGTTTATGGCTACACCTTC. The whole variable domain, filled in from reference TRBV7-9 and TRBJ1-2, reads DTGVSQNPRHKITKRGQNVTFRCDPISEHNRLYWYRQTLGQGPEFLTYFQNEAQLEKSRLLSDRFSAERPKGSFSTLEIQRTEQGDSAMYLCASSPGQVYGYTFGSGTRLTVV.

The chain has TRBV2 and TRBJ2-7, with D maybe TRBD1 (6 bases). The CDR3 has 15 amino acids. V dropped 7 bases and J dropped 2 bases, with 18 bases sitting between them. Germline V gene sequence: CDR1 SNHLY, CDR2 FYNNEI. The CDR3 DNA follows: TGTGCCAGCACCCCCCAAAGGGGGACAACCTACGAGCAGTACTTC. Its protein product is CASTPQRGTTYEQYF.

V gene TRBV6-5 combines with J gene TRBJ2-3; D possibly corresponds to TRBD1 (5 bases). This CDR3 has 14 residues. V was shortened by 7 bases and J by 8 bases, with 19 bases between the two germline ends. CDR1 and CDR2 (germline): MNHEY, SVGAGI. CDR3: CASTPQRGLGTQYF. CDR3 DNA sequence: TGTGCCAGCACCCCTCAAAGGGGTCTAGGTACGCAGTATTTT.

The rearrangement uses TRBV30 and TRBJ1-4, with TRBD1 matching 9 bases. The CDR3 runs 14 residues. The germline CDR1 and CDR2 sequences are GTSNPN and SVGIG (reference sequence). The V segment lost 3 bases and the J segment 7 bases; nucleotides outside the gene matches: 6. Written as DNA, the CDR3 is TGTGCCTGGAGGCCCAGGGACAGGGTTGAAAAACTGTTTTTT. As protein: CAWRPRDRVEKLFF.

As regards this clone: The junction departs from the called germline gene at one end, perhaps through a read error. The CDR3 DNA sequence: TGTGCCAGCAGCGTAGTGGGGACAGGGAACCCCGGGGAGCTGTTTTTT. It is translated as CASSVVGTGNPGELFF. V and J are TRBV9 and TRBJ2-2, with TRBD1 matching 9 bases. Looked up from germline, CDR1 is SGDLS and CDR2 is YYNGEE. The CDR3 length is 16 residues.

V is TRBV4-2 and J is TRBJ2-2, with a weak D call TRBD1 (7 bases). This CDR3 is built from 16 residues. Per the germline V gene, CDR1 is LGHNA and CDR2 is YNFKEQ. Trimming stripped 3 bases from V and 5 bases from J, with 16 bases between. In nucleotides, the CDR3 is TGTGCCAGCAGCCACCTCGAGGGGGCGGGGACCGGGGAGCTGTTTTTT. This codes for CASSHLEGAGTGELFF.

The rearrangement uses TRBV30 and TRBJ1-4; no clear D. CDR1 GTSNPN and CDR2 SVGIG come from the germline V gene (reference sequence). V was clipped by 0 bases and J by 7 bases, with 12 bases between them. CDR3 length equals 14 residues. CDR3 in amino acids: CAWSVGGLSEKLFF. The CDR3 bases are TGTGCCTGGAGTGTAGGCGGGCTTAGTGAAAAACTGTTTTTT.

The CDR3 nucleotides are TGTGCCAGCAGTGCAAACAGTGCCAATGAAAAACTGTTTTTT. Translating it yields CASSANSANEKLFF. The chain combines TRBV2 with TRBJ1-4; D ambiguous. Germline assignment: CDR1 SNHLY and CDR2 FYNNEI. This CDR3 region has 14 residues. V was trimmed by 4 bases and J by 5 bases, leaving 11 bases between them.

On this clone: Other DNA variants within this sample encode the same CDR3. The DNA for the CDR3 is TGTGCCAGCAGCCCTTTGGGAAACACCATATATTTT. Translating it yields CASSPLGNTIYF. V and J are TRBV3-1 (or the pseudogene TRBV3-2) and TRBJ1-3; D is uncertain. This CDR3 region has 12 residues. With 4 bases removed from V and 4 bases from J, the gap between germline ends came to 5 bases. Germline loops: CDR1 LGHDT, CDR2 YNNKEL (reference sequence).

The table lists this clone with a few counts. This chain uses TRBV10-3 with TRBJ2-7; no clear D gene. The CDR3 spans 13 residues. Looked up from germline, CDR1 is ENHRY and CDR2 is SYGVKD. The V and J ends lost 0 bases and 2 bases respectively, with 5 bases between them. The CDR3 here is CAISESRTYEQYF. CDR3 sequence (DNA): TGTGCCATCAGTGAGTCGCGGACCTACGAGCAGTACTTC.

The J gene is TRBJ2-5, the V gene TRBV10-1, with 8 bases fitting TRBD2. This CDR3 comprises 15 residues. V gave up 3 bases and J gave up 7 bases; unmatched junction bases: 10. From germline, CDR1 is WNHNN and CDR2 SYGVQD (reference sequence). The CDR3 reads CASSDGSGVPGTQYF. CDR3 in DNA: TGCGCCAGCAGTGACGGTAGCGGGGTCCCGGGGACCCAGTACTTC.

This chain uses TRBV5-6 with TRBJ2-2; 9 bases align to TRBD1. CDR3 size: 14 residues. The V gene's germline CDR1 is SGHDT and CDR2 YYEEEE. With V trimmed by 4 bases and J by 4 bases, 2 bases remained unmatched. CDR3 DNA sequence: TGTGCCAGCAGCCCGACAGGGGGCACCGGGGAGCTGTTTTTT. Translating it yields CASSPTGGTGELFF.

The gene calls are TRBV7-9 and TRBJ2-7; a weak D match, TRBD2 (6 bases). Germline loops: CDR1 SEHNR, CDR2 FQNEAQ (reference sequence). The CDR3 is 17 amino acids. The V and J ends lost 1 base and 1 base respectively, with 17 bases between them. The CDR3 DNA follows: TGTGCCAGCAGCTTAGGGGGTGGGAGGACACTGTCCTACGAGCAGTACTTC. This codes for CASSLGGGRTLSYEQYF.

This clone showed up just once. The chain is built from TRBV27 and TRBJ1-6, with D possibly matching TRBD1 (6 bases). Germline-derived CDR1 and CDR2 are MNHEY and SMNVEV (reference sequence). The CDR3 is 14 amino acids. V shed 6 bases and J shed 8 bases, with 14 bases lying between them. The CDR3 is CASRRQGLDSPLHF. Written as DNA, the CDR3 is TGTGCCAGCAGGAGGCAGGGGTTGGATTCACCCCTCCACTTT.

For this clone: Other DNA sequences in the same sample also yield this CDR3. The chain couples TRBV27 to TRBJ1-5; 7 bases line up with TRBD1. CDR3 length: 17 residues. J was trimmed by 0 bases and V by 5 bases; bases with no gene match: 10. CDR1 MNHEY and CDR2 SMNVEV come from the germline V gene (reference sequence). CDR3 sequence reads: CASSPGDRPYSNQPQHF. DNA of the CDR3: TGTGCCAGCAGTCCAGGGGACAGACCGTATAGCAATCAGCCCCAGCATTTT.

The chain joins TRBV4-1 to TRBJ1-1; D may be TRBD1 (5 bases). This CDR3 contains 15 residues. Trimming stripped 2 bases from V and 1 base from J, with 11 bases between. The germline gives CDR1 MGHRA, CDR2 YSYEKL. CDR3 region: CASSQFTDRNTEAFF. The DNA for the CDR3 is TGCGCCAGCAGCCAATTTACAGACAGGAACACTGAAGCTTTCTTT.

The CDR3 DNA reads as TGTGCCAGCAGCTCCGGGACTAGTTACGAGCAGTACTTC. Translating it yields CASSSGTSYEQYF. V gene TRBV5-4 combines with J gene TRBJ2-7, with 8 positions matching TRBD2. V was pared by 3 bases and J by 4 bases, with 3 bases of the junction left unmatched. Germline V CDR1 and CDR2: SGHNT, YYREEE (reference sequence). The CDR3 has 13 amino acids.

This chain's CDR3 is CASSLSGGASEQFF. The CDR3 DNA is TGCGCCAGCAGCTTAAGCGGGGGGGCAAGTGAGCAGTTCTTC. The chain uses TRBV5-1 and TRBJ2-1; 10 bases align to TRBD2. The CDR3 is 14 residues long. V lost 2 bases, J lost 9 bases, and 5 bases stayed unmatched. Germline values: CDR1 SGHRS, CDR2 YFSETQ.

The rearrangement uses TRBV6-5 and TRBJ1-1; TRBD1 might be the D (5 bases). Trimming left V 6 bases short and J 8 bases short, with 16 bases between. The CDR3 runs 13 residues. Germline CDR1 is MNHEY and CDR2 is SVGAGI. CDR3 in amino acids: CASRSAGGTEAFF. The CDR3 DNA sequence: TGTGCCAGCAGATCCGCGGGGGGAACAGAAGCTTTCTTT.

This CDR3 is CASSPSQGYEQYF. CDR3 in DNA: TGTGCCAGCTCCCCTTCTCAGGGCTACGAGCAGTACTTC. The chain recombines TRBV18 with TRBJ2-7; maybe TRBD1 (5 bases). The germline V and J ends were trimmed by 6 bases and 3 bases, with 12 bases remaining between them. The CDR3 consists of 13 residues. Germline CDR1 is KGHSH and CDR2 is LQKENI.

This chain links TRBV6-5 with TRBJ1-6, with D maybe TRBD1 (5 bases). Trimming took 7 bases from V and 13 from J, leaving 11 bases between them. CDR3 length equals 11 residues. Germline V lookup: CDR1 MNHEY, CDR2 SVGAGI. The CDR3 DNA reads TGTGCCAGCACCGGGGGGGGGCCCCTCCACTTT. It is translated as CASTGGGPLHF.

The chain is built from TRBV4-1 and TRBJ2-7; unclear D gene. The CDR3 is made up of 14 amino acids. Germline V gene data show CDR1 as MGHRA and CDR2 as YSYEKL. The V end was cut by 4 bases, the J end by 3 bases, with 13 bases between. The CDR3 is CASSRQVSLYEQYF. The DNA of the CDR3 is TGCGCCAGCAGCCGGCAGGTTTCCCTCTACGAGCAGTACTTC.

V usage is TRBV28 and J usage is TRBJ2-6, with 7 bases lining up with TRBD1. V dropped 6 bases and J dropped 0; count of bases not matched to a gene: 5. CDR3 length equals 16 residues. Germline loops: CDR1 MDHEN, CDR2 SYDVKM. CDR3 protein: CASRPGQSSGANVLTF. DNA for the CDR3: TGTGCCAGCAGACCGGGACAGTCCTCTGGGGCCAACGTCCTGACTTTC.